Listed here is a single TCR beta chain. What it recognizes is unknown. The data derive from a study of CXCR3-negative and CXCR3-positive naive CD8 T cells. Overall study findings and caveats: Similar TRBV-TRBJ usage was seen in naive cells (both CXCR3-negative and CXCR3-positive), but memory cells differed. Diversity in memory CD8+ cells fell much lower than the comparably high levels seen in both naive subsets.

CDR1 and CDR2 from the germline V gene are SQVTM and ANQGSEA. The CDR3 sequence is 15 residues long. cDNA libraries for TRB were generated by 5' RACE incorporating UMI labels. Using the 5' RACE reads, TCRdb records one entry per CDR3 protein without DNA. The sample holds thousands of distinct CDR3 sequences. This receptor was taken from a human donor in good health. Some clones in this sample may be carry-over from other donors' samples. This chain connects TRBV29-1 to TRBJ2-3; the D gene TCRdb calls, TRBD2, cannot be checked with no DNA. Sample: naive CXCR3- CD8+ T cells from blood. Subset specified: CD45RO-CCR7+CD27+CD95- naive CD8+ T cells lacking CXCR3 (TNR3-). Here the CDR3 reads CSVERPSGNPDTQYF.